This T cell receptor (beta chain) was recovered during a study of blood T cells in healthy people across ages. The second PCR ran roughly 7 to 11 cycles with a sample-barcoded 5' primer and J-beta primers. TCRdb re-called the 5' RACE reads through MiXCR, storing one row per CDR3 protein. The sample has 850,000 to 1,000,000 distinct CDR3 sequences; 40% to 60% are singletons. Germline assignment: CDR1 MNHEY and CDR2 SMNVEV (reference sequence). The V segment lost 5 bases and the J segment 4 bases; nucleotides outside the gene matches: 8. CDR3 size: 16 residues. This receptor was taken from a man younger than 40 in good health. Sequenced input: blood. The J gene is TRBJ1-4, the V gene TRBV27; 9 nucleotides line up with TRBD1. This CDR3 is CASSPIGQGNNEKLFF. DNA for the CDR3: TGTGCCAGCAGTCCCATTGGACAGGGGAATAATGAAAAACTGTTTTTT.